These 12 T cell receptor beta chains were all obtained from the same sample, sequenced in a study of blood T cell repertoires in COVID-19. Generated by immunoSEQ multiplex PCR, the TCRdb table keeps only in-frame clones and is missing some. Among some 260,000 clones listed, about 86% were seen once. Sequencing input: peripheral blood. The receptors stem from an elderly man with acute or convalescent COVID-19.

The J gene is TRBJ1-4, the V gene TRBV28; 7 nucleotides agree with TRBD1. Germline CDR1 reads MDHEN; CDR2 reads SYDVKM. The CDR3 loop spans 12 amino acids. Trimming removed 8 bases from V and 11 bases from J; junction bases left unmatched: 8. The CDR3 protein is CASGQDPGKLFF. DNA of the CDR3: TGTGCCAGCGGACAGGACCCTGGGAAACTGTTTTTT.

The chain has TRBV6-5 and TRBJ2-1, with 8 bases aligning to TRBD1. Unmatched junction bases numbered 4, after V lost 4 bases and J lost 2 bases. The germline CDR1 and CDR2 sequences are MNHEY and SVGAGI. The CDR3 contains 15 residues. CDR3 nucleotide sequence: TGTGCCAGCAGTTCCGACAGGGGAACCTACAATGAGCAGTTCTTC. Its translation: CASSSDRGTYNEQFF.

CDR3 DNA sequence: TGTGCCAGCAGCCAAGATGTGGGGCCCCCTGGAAACACCATATATTTT. Encoded protein: CASSQDVGPPGNTIYF. The chain couples TRBV3-1 (or the pseudogene TRBV3-2) to TRBJ1-3; D possibly corresponds to TRBD1 (5 bases). The germline V gene encodes CDR1 LGHDT and CDR2 YNNKEL (reference sequence). Trimming took off 0 bases at V and 2 bases at J, with 11 bases between the two ends. The CDR3 spans 16 residues.

This chain joins TRBV5-8 and TRBJ1-6, with TRBD1 identical over 7 bases. This CDR3 comprises 16 residues. Unmatched junction bases numbered 5, after V lost 1 base and J lost 4 bases. CDR1 and CDR2 (germline): SGHTS, YDEGEE. Here the CDR3 DNA reads TGTGCCAGCAGCTTGACAGGGGTCGGTTATAATTCACCCCTCCACTTT. Translating it yields CASSLTGVGYNSPLHF.

The chain joins TRBV9 to TRBJ2-7; 8 nucleotides line up with TRBD2. Germline values: CDR1 SGDLS, CDR2 YYNGEE. J was trimmed by 5 bases and V by 2 bases; bases with no gene match: 9. CDR3 length: 15 amino acids. The CDR3 spells CASSVNHAGGDEQYF. As DNA, the CDR3 is TGTGCCAGCAGCGTTAACCATGCGGGGGGAGACGAGCAGTACTTC.

The chain is built from TRBV30 and TRBJ1-3; 7 bases fit TRBD1. Germline CDR1 is GTSNPN and CDR2 is SVGIG (reference sequence). V dropped 5 bases and J dropped 0; count of bases not matched to a gene: 10. This CDR3 spans 16 amino acids. CDR3 bases: TGTGCCTGGTCGACACAGGGGACGAGCTCTGGAAACACCATATATTTT. Its protein is CAWSTQGTSSGNTIYF.

The chain carries TRBV21-1 and TRBJ1-1. TRBV21-1 is assigned pseudogene status. The CDR3 sequence is 11 residues long. The CDR3 nucleotides are TGTGCCAGCAGCAAAGGCGCCTTCGGGGAATTT. It translates to CASSKGAFGEF.

The CDR3 region is CASKRSGGVSDTQYF. The CDR3 bases are TGTGCCAGCAAGAGGAGCGGGGGGGTATCGGATACGCAGTATTTT. This chain connects TRBV6-5 to TRBJ2-3; 10 bases line up with TRBD2. From germline, CDR1 is MNHEY and CDR2 SVGAGI. This CDR3 spans 15 amino acids. The J segment lost 6 bases and the V segment lost 7 bases, leaving 10 bases of the junction unmatched.

CDR3 DNA: TGTGCCTGGAGTAGTCAGGGGGATCAGCCCCAGCATTTT. Protein product: CAWSSQGDQPQHF. The V gene is TRBV30, the J gene TRBJ1-5; 7 bases are shared with TRBD1. The CDR3 is 13 residues long. Germline CDR1 GTSNPN, CDR2 SVGIG (reference sequence). The trim removed 2 bases at V and 5 bases at J, leaving 3 bases unmatched.

The chain recombines TRBV9 with TRBJ2-7; the D gene is possibly TRBD2 (5 bases). The CDR3 is 15 amino acids. Trimming pared 0 bases from V and 0 bases from J, leaving 10 bases between. Per germline, CDR1 SGDLS and CDR2 YYNGEE. CDR3 DNA sequence: TGTGCCAGCAGCGTAGCTCCGGGGAGCTCCTACGAGCAGTACTTC. It codes for CASSVAPGSSYEQYF.

The chain is built from TRBV28 and TRBJ1-5, with no clear D. In germline, CDR1 is MDHEN, CDR2 SYDVKM. The CDR3 totals 13 residues. V lost 9 bases, J lost 2 bases, and 11 bases lay in between. CDR3 protein: CASGGSGNQPQHF. CDR3 sequence (DNA): TGTGCCAGTGGAGGGTCAGGCAATCAGCCCCAGCATTTT.

The V and J genes are TRBV11-2 and TRBJ2-2; 7 nucleotides agree with TRBD1. V dropped 3 bases and J dropped 4; count of bases not matched to a gene: 8. The germline gives CDR1 SGHAT, CDR2 FQNNGV. The CDR3 length is 16 residues. CDR3 bases: TGTGCCAGCAGCTTCGGTGACAGGGCGAGCACCGGGGAGCTGTTTTTT. It codes for CASSFGDRASTGELFF.